A single sample gave rise to the 5 T cell receptor beta chains below, sequenced in a study of T cell repertoires in cytomegalovirus infection. One entry per CDR3 protein, called by TCRdb with MiXCR from the reads. The table includes about 440,000 distinct CDR3 sequences, approximately 31% detected once. Input material: PBMCs. Every receptor here comes from a human donor in good health (CMV status not recorded). Some clones in this sample may be carry-over from other donors' samples.

Of note for this clonotype: The junction departs from germline at one end; a sequencing error may be responsible. V usage is TRBV10-3 and J usage is TRBJ1-2; the match to TRBD1 covers 7 bases. Germline values: CDR1 ENHRY, CDR2 SYGVKD. This CDR3 has 16 residues. In nucleotides, the CDR3 is TGTGCCAGCATCGACGCCGGGACAGTCGCTAACTATGGCTACAACTTC. Protein: CASIDAGTVANYGYNF.

V usage is TRBV27 and J usage is TRBJ2-2; D gene ambiguous. Germline CDR1 MNHEY, CDR2 SMNVEV (reference sequence). Trimming left V 4 bases short and J 0 bases short, with 6 bases between. CDR3 length equals 14 residues. CDR3 amino acids: CASSYDPNTGELFF. The CDR3 DNA sequence: TGTGCCAGCAGTTATGACCCGAACACCGGGGAGCTGTTTTTT.

This clonotype was observed a few times. The genes are TRBV5-5 and TRBJ2-7; the match to TRBD1 covers 7 bases. The junction had 9 bases not matched to a gene; V was cut back by 4 bases and J by 2 bases. The CDR3 is made up of 15 amino acids. CDR1 SGHKS and CDR2 YYEKEE come from the germline V gene (reference sequence). The CDR3 DNA reads as TGTGCCAGCAGCGCGCGAGGGACAGCCACCTACGAGCAGTACTTC. This codes for CASSARGTATYEQYF. Together with reference TRBV5-5 and TRBJ2-7, the CDR3 gives the full variable domain: DAGVTQSPTHLIKTRGQQVTLRCSPISGHKSVSWYQQVLGQGPQFIFQYYEKEERGRGNFPDRFSARQFPNYSSELNVNALLLGDSALYLCASSARGTATYEQYFGPGTRLTVT.

In this sample, this clonotype turned up many times. The V call is TRBV6-5, the J call TRBJ2-3; D might be TRBD2 (6 bases). Germline values: CDR1 MNHEY, CDR2 SVGAGI. This CDR3 has 14 residues. V lost 6 bases to trimming and J lost 6 bases, with 16 bases between them. This chain's CDR3 is CASRRGTAGDTQYF. CDR3 in DNA: TGTGCCAGCAGGCGCGGGACCGCCGGGGATACGCAGTATTTT.

This clonotype appeared a few times. The rearrangement uses TRBV5-8 and TRBJ2-7; D tentatively reads TRBD1 or TRBD2 (5 bases each). The length of the CDR3 is 15 residues. The ends were cut back, 3 bases at V and 3 bases at J, with 16 bases in the middle. Germline V gives CDR1 SGHTS, CDR2 YDEGEE. For the CDR3, the DNA is TGTGCCAGCAGCTACGCCGGGACGCTCGACTACGAGCAGTACTTC. It is translated as CASSYAGTLDYEQYF.